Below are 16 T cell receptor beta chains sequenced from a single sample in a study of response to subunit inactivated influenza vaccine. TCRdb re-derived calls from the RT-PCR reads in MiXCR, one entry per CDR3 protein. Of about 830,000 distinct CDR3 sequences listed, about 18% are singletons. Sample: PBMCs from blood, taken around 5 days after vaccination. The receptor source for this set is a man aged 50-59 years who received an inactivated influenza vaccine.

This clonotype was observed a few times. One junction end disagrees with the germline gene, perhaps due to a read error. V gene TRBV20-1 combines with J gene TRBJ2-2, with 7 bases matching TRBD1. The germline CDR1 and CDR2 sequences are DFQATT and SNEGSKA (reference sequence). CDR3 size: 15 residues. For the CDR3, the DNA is TGCAGTGCAAGAGGGGGCAGGGAAATCACCGGGGAGCTGTTTTTT. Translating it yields CSARGGREITGELFF.

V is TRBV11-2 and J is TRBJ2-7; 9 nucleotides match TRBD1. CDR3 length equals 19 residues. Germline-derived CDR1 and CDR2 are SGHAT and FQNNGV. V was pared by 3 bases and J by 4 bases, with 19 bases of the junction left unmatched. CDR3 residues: CASSFSRQPKTGGGYEQYF. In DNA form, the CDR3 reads TGTGCCAGCAGCTTTTCCCGACAACCCAAGACAGGGGGGGGTTACGAGCAGTACTTC.

CDR3: CASSYLAGTQYF. In DNA form, the CDR3 reads TGTGCCAGCAGTTATCTGGCGGGTACGCAGTATTTT. The J gene is TRBJ2-3, the V gene TRBV6-2 or TRBV6-3, with D possibly matching TRBD2 (5 bases). The V end lost 3 bases, the J end lost 8 bases, and 9 bases lay between the germline ends. CDR1 and CDR2 from the germline V gene are MNHEY and SVGEGT. This CDR3 is built from 12 residues.

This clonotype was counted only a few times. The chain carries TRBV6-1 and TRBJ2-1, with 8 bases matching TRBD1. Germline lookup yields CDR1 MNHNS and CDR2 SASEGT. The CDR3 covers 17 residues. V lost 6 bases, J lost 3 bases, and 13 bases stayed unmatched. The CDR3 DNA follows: TGTGCCAGCAGACCCACCACTGGACAGGGTCTCTACAATGAGCAGTTCTTC. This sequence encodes CASRPTTGQGLYNEQFF.

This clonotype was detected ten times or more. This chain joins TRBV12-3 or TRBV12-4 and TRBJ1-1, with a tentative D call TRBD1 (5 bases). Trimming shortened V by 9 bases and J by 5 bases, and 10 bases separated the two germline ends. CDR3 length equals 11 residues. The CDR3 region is CASTRGTEAFF. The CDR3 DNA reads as TGTGCCAGTACCCGGGGGACTGAAGCTTTCTTT.

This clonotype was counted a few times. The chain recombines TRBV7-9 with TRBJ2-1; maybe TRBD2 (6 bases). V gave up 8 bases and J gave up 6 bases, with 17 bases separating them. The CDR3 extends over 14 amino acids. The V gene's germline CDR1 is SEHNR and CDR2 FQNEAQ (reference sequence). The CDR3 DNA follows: TGTGCCAGCGGGACTTATGGGGGGTTCAATGAGCAGTTCTTC. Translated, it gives CASGTYGGFNEQFF.

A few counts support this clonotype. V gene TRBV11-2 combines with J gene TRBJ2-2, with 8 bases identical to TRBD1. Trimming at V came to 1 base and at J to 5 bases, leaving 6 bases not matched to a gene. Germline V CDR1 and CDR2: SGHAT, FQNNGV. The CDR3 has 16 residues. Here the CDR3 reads CASSLGAGGATGELFF. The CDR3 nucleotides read TGTGCCAGCAGCTTAGGGGCAGGGGGCGCGACCGGGGAGCTGTTTTTT.

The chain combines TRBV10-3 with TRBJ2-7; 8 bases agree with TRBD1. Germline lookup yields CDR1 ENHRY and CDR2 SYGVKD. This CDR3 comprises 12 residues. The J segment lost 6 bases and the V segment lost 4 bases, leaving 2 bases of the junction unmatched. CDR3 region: CAISAGTGEQYF. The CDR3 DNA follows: TGTGCCATCAGTGCTGGGACAGGCGAGCAGTACTTC.

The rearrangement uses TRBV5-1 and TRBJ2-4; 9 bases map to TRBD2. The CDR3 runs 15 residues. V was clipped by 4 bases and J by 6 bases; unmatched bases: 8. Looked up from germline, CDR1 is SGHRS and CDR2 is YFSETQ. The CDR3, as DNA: TGCGCCAGCAGCATCGGGGGCGGGAGGGGAAACATTCAGTACTTC. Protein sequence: CASSIGGGRGNIQYF.

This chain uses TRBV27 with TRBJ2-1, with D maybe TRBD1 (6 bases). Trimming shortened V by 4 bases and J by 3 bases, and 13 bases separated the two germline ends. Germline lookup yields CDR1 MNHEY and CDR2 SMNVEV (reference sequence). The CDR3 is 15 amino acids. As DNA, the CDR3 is TGTGCCAGCAGTTCTGCGGACAGATTCTACAATGAGCAGTTCTTC. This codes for CASSSADRFYNEQFF.

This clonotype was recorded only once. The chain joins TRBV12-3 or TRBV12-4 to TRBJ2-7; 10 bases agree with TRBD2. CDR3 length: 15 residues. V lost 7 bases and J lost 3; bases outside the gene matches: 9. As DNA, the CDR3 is TGTGCCAGCAAAATGGGACTAGCGCTAAACTACGAGCAGTACTTC. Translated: CASKMGLALNYEQYF.

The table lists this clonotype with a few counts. This chain's CDR3 is CASSLLVAGGPNEQFF. As DNA, the CDR3 is TGTGCCAGCAGTTTATTGGTAGCGGGAGGGCCCAATGAGCAGTTCTTC. The chain recombines TRBV27 with TRBJ2-1; the match to TRBD2 covers 11 bases. Looked up from germline, CDR1 is MNHEY and CDR2 is SMNVEV (reference sequence). This CDR3 comprises 16 residues. V shed 1 base, J shed 6 bases, and the junction held 5 bases outside the gene matches.

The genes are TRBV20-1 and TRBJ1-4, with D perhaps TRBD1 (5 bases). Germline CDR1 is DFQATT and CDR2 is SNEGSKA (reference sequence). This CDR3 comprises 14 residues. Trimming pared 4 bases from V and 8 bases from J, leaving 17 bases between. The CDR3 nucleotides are TGCAGTGCTACTTCCAGTGCAGGGCTCGAAAAACTGTTTTTT. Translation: CSATSSAGLEKLFF.

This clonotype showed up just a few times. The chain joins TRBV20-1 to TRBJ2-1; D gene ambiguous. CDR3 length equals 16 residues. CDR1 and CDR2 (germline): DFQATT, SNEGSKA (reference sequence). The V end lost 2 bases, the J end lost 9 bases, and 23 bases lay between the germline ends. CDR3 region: CSARPLAGVSTGEQFF. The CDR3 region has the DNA TGCAGTGCTAGACCCCTCGCTGGAGTTTCAACGGGTGAGCAGTTCTTC.

CDR3 sequence (DNA): TGTGCCAGCAGTTACCCTGCGGGCGAACTAGGTGGCTACACCTTC. The encoded protein is CASSYPAGELGGYTF. The V and J genes are TRBV6-2 or TRBV6-3 and TRBJ1-2; no definite D call. Trimming removed 2 bases from V and 7 bases from J, with 17 bases in between. CDR1 and CDR2 from the germline V gene are MNHEY and SVGEGT. The CDR3 consists of 15 residues.

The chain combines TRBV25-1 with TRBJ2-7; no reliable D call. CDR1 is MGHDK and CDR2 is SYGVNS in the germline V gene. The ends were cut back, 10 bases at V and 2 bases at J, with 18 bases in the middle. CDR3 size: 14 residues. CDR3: CATSYTRKTYEQYF. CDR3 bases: TGTGCCACCAGCTACACAAGAAAAACCTACGAGCAGTACTTC.